These T cell receptor beta chains were read from a single sample in a study of blood T cell repertoires in COVID-19. Libraries were prepared by immunoSEQ multiplex PCR; TCRdb keeps only in-frame clonotypes and omits some of them. The sample has around 200,000 clones, approximately 87% seen once. The material sequenced was PBMCs or T cells enriched from blood (not recorded which). These receptors were collected from a woman in her 50s in a cohort exposed to, infected with or recovered from COVID-19 (not recorded which). Each CDR3 is given with its conserved first and last residue. A D gene is named only where the DNA matches it firmly. Size tells how often a clone was seen (once, few, many) or the class of an expanded clone, and some rows leave it out.

size: -; J: TRBJ1-4; D: TRBD1; length: 15; V: TRBV7-9; DNA: TGTGCCAGCAGCTTAGAAGGACAGGGGAAGGAAAAACTGTTTTTT; CDR3: CASSLEGQGKEKLFF
size: once; J: TRBJ1-3; D: TRBD1; length: 24; V: TRBV3-1/TRBV3-2; DNA: TGTGCCAGCAGCCAAGATAGGACAGGCATGGTGCTCCTAGGTGTAGTCTTACCCGGAAACACCATATATTTT; CDR3: CASSQDRTGMVLLGVVLPGNTIYF
size: -; J: TRBJ2-2; D: -; length: 18; V: TRBV4-2; DNA: TGTGCCAGCAGCCCAAGATGGGGTGCGGGGAAGAACACCGGGGAGCTGTTTTTT; CDR3: CASSPRWGAGKNTGELFF
size: -; J: TRBJ1-2; D: -; length: 15; V: TRBV25-1; DNA: TGTGCCAGCAGTGATAGTGTAGGGGGTTCATATGGCTACACCTTC; CDR3: CASSDSVGGSYGYTF
size: -; J: TRBJ1-2; D: -; length: 14; V: TRBV9; DNA: TGTGCCAGCAGCGTCACCGGTCGGGACTATGGCTACACCTTC; CDR3: CASSVTGRDYGYTF
size: once; J: TRBJ2-1; D: TRBD2; length: 16; V: TRBV5-4; DNA: TGTGCCAGCAGCGCCCTACCCGGGGGGACGTACAATGAGCAGTTCTTC; CDR3: CASSALPGGTYNEQFF
size: -; J: TRBJ1-2; D: TRBD1; length: 15; V: TRBV5-6; DNA: TGTGCCAGCAGCTTAGGGACAGGGGGCCGCGGTCGCTACACCTTC; CDR3: CASSLGTGGRGRYTF
size: -; J: TRBJ2-7; D: TRBD1; length: 15; V: TRBV28; DNA: TGTGCCAGCAGCCCGCGACAGGGAGTTCCCTACGAGCAGTACTTC; CDR3: CASSPRQGVPYEQYF
size: -; J: TRBJ1-2; D: -; length: 12; V: TRBV27; DNA: TGTGCCAGCCAGGGGCGGCCGTATGGCTACACCTTC; CDR3: CASQGRPYGYTF
size: once; J: TRBJ2-1; D: TRBD2; length: 14; V: TRBV29-1; DNA: TGCAGCGTTGAAGGACTAGCTGACTACAATGAGCAGTTCTTC; CDR3: CSVEGLADYNEQFF
size: -; J: TRBJ1-3; D: TRBD1; length: 15; V: TRBV3-1/TRBV3-2; DNA: TGTGCCAGCAGCCGGACAGGGCTGCCTGGAAACACCATATATTTT; CDR3: CASSRTGLPGNTIYF
size: -; J: TRBJ1-1; D: -; length: 15; V: TRBV6-2/TRBV6-3; DNA: TGTGCCAGCAGTTACCGGGGAGGGGCTACCACTGAAGCTTTCTTT; CDR3: CASSYRGGATTEAFF
size: few; J: TRBJ2-7; D: TRBD1; length: 15; V: TRBV6-5; DNA: TGTGCCAGCAGGAAGGGACAGGGGTCCGGCTACGAGCAGTACTTC; CDR3: CASRKGQGSGYEQYF
size: -; J: TRBJ1-6; D: -; length: 16; V: TRBV5-4; DNA: TGTGCCAGCAGCTTGGGCGAAAGGGGTTTGGGTTCACCCCTCCACTTT; CDR3: CASSLGERGLGSPLHF
size: -; J: TRBJ1-1; D: TRBD1; length: 14; V: TRBV9; DNA: TGTGCCAGCAGCGTAGGGACAGGCGTAAATGAAGCTTTCTTT; CDR3: CASSVGTGVNEAFF
size: once; J: TRBJ2-1; D: -; length: 15; V: TRBV21-1; DNA: TGTGCCAGCAGCTCCCTCAGCGGGGGGGACAATGAGCAGTTCTTC; CDR3: CASSSLSGGDNEQFF
size: -; J: TRBJ1-2; D: -; length: 11; V: TRBV29-1; DNA: TGCAGCGTTGTTGAGGGATATGGCTACACCTTC; CDR3: CSVVEGYGYTF
size: -; J: TRBJ2-6; D: -; length: 13; V: TRBV29-1; DNA: TGCAGCGTTGTCTTCGTAGGGGCCAACGTCCTGACTTTC; CDR3: CSVVFVGANVLTF
size: -; J: TRBJ2-3; D: -; length: 15; V: TRBV15; DNA: TGTGCCACCAGCCAAGCGGTCCAGTACACAGATACGCAGTATTTT; CDR3: CATSQAVQYTDTQYF
size: -; J: TRBJ1-2; D: TRBD1; length: 15; V: TRBV19; DNA: TGTGCCAGTAGTCTCACGGACAGGGGATCACTTGGCTACACCTTC; CDR3: CASSLTDRGSLGYTF
size: -; J: TRBJ2-7; D: TRBD1; length: 13; V: TRBV30; DNA: TGTGCCTGGAGTGCCGGACAGGCCTACGAGCAGTACTTC; CDR3: CAWSAGQAYEQYF
size: -; J: TRBJ2-7; D: TRBD1; length: 15; V: TRBV19; DNA: TGTGCCAGTAGTATAACAGGGGGCGCCGGCGTCGAGCAGTACTTC; CDR3: CASSITGGAGVEQYF
size: -; J: TRBJ1-4; D: TRBD1; length: 13; V: TRBV5-4; DNA: TGTGCCAGCAGCCAGGGGGGAGGAGAAAAACTGTTTTTT; CDR3: CASSQGGGEKLFF
size: once; J: TRBJ1-4; D: TRBD1; length: 15; V: TRBV6-2/TRBV6-3; DNA: TGTGCCAGCAGTTCGAGACGGACAGGGTTAGAAAAACTGTTTTTT; CDR3: CASSSRRTGLEKLFF
size: -; J: TRBJ1-1; D: -; length: 13; V: TRBV25-1; DNA: TGTGCCAGCAGTGCCGACACGGTCTCTGAAGCTTTCTTT; CDR3: CASSADTVSEAFF
size: few; J: TRBJ1-2; D: TRBD1; length: 13; V: TRBV12-5; DNA: TGTGCTAGTGGTTTGGAGCAGGGGGTCGGCTACACCTTC; CDR3: CASGLEQGVGYTF
size: -; J: TRBJ2-3; D: TRBD2; length: 20; V: TRBV3-1/TRBV3-2; DNA: TGTGCCAGCAGCCAAGATCCAAAAGGCGGGGGGCCAACTAGCACAGATACGCAGTATTTT; CDR3: CASSQDPKGGGPTSTDTQYF
size: -; J: TRBJ2-7; D: -; length: 14; V: TRBV28; DNA: TGTGCCAGCAGTTCTGGGACGCGGGGTTACGAGCAGTACTTC; CDR3: CASSSGTRGYEQYF
size: -; J: TRBJ2-5; D: -; length: 16; V: TRBV7-2; DNA: TGTGCCAGCAGCTTAGCGCTCGGGGGGCCAGGTGAGACCCAGTACTTC; CDR3: CASSLALGGPGETQYF
size: -; J: TRBJ2-2; D: -; length: 17; V: TRBV7-7; DNA: TGTGCTAGCAGCTTAATGGCAGGGGAATTCAACACCGGGGAGCTGTTTTTT; CDR3: CASSLMAGEFNTGELFF
size: -; J: TRBJ2-3; D: -; length: 10; V: TRBV6-5; DNA: TGTGCCAGCGAGAGGAAGGAACAGTATTTT; CDR3: CASERKEQYF
size: -; J: TRBJ2-7; D: TRBD2; length: 15; V: TRBV29-1; DNA: TGCAGCGTAGAAGCGGGGCGGGGGGCAGTCTACGAGCAGTACTTC; CDR3: CSVEAGRGAVYEQYF
size: -; J: TRBJ1-1; D: -; length: 14; V: TRBV9; DNA: TGTGCCAGCAGCGCCTCGTCAGGTTACACTGAAGCTTTCTTT; CDR3: CASSASSGYTEAFF
size: -; J: TRBJ1-1; D: -; length: 14; V: TRBV28; DNA: TGTGCCAGTTCCTGGGGGGTATCGAACACTGAAGCTTTCTTT; CDR3: CASSWGVSNTEAFF
size: few; J: TRBJ1-5; D: -; length: 16; V: TRBV21-1; DNA: TGTGCCAGCAGGATCGACAGGGAAGGGAGCAATCAGCCCCAGCATTTT; CDR3: CASRIDREGSNQPQHF
size: -; J: TRBJ2-3; D: -; length: 16; V: TRBV5-4; DNA: TGTGCCAGCAGCGCTGGGGCGGTGCGGTCCCCAGATACGCAGTATTTT; CDR3: CASSAGAVRSPDTQYF
size: -; J: TRBJ2-5; D: -; length: 14; V: TRBV3-1/TRBV3-2; DNA: TGTGCCAGCAGCCCAGCACTAGCTCGGGAGACCCAGTACTTC; CDR3: CASSPALARETQYF
size: -; J: TRBJ1-2; D: -; length: 13; V: TRBV12-3/TRBV12-4; DNA: TGTGCCAGCAGTCGAGGGAACATTAATGGCTACACCTTC; CDR3: CASSRGNINGYTF
size: few; J: TRBJ1-2; D: TRBD1; length: 15; V: TRBV11-2; DNA: TGTGCCAGCAGCCCCACCCCGGGACAGGGCTATGGCTACACCTTC; CDR3: CASSPTPGQGYGYTF
size: -; J: TRBJ2-1; D: -; length: 14; V: TRBV7-2; DNA: TGTGCCAGCAGCTTAGCGGCGGGCGTCAATGAGCAGTTCTTC; CDR3: CASSLAAGVNEQFF
size: -; J: TRBJ1-2; D: -; length: 11; V: TRBV5-6; DNA: TGTGCCAGCAGCTGGGGGGAAGGCTACACCTTC; CDR3: CASSWGEGYTF
size: -; J: TRBJ2-7; D: -; length: 14; V: TRBV2; DNA: TGTGCCAGCAGTGAGCAGGGCGTCCTATACGAGCAGTACTTC; CDR3: CASSEQGVLYEQYF
size: once; J: TRBJ2-7; D: TRBD1; length: 17; V: TRBV24-1; DNA: TGTGCCACCAGTGCCGCAACAGGGGCACAGGGGGCCTACGAGCAGTACTTC; CDR3: CATSAATGAQGAYEQYF
size: -; J: TRBJ1-2; D: TRBD1; length: 17; V: TRBV28; DNA: TGTGCCAGCAGTTTAGGATTCCGGGACAGGGTGTCCGGTGGCTACACCTTC; CDR3: CASSLGFRDRVSGGYTF
size: -; J: TRBJ1-1; D: -; length: 13; V: TRBV7-8; DNA: TGTGCCAGCAGCTTGTCGGTGAACACTGAAGCTTTCTTT; CDR3: CASSLSVNTEAFF
size: -; J: TRBJ1-1; D: TRBD1; length: 14; V: TRBV4-2; DNA: TGTGCCAGCAGCCTGGACAGGGTGGGCACTGAAGCTTTCTTT; CDR3: CASSLDRVGTEAFF
size: -; J: TRBJ2-4; D: -; length: 13; V: TRBV4-2; DNA: TGTGCCAGCAGCCATTCCGGCGAGGACATTCAGTACTTC; CDR3: CASSHSGEDIQYF
size: -; J: TRBJ2-3; D: TRBD2; length: 18; V: TRBV19; DNA: TGTGCCAGTAGAAGGTCCAGTGGACTAGCGGGGGGCACAGATACGCAGTATTTT; CDR3: CASRRSSGLAGGTDTQYF